This T cell receptor beta chain was captured in a study of radiotherapy plus CTLA-4 blockade in lung cancer. Looking at the study overall: In around 17% of patients, objective responses were seen; 31% had disease control. Notes on the study in general: Clones of tumor-derived TCRs expanded in blood after radiotherapy plus ipilimumab.

Of note for this clone: What it recognizes is unknown.

The CDR3 spans 15 residues. The germline gives CDR1 LGHNA, CDR2 YSLEER. The V gene lost 8 bases and the J gene lost 2 bases, with 15 bases spanning the gap. Repertoires were generated with immunoSEQ multiplex PCR, while TCRdb's copy carries only in-frame clones and drops some. This table holds about 15,000 clones, roughly 86% found once. Sequenced here: peripheral blood, sampled from a patient treated with radiotherapy plus ipilimumab. The chain has TRBV4-3 and TRBJ2-2, with D perhaps TRBD2 (6 bases). This TCR came from a human donor with non-small cell lung cancer that progressed on radiotherapy plus ipilimumab. Some clones in this sample may be carry-over from other donors' samples. CDR3 loop: CASRSAGLNTGELFF. The CDR3 DNA is TGCGCCAGCCGGAGCGCGGGGTTAAACACCGGGGAGCTGTTTTTT.